Listed below are T cell receptor beta chains from one sample, sequenced in a study of blood T cell repertoires in COVID-19. Sequenced by immunoSEQ multiplex PCR; TCRdb stores in-frame clones only, minus some. Of 200,000 to 300,000 clones in the sample, 86% were seen once. Material: peripheral blood. Source of these receptors: a woman between 55 and 75 years old who had recovered from COVID-19. Both conserved end residues are part of each CDR3. D genes are given only for firm matches. Size values are once, few and many counts, or a class for expanded clones, and some rows have none.

d_call | j_call | v_call | clone_size | cdr3_nt | cdr3_aa
TRBD1 | TRBJ2-5 | TRBV2 | few | TGTGCCAGCAGTGAGGACAGGGGGCATCAAGAGACCCAGTACTTC | CASSEDRGHQETQYF
TRBD2 | TRBJ2-1 | TRBV9 | . | TGTGCCAGCAGCCTTACTAGCGGGGTATTCAATGAGCAGTTCTTC | CASSLTSGVFNEQFF
TRBD1 | TRBJ2-2 | TRBV3-1/TRBV3-2 | . | TGTGCCAGCAGCCATGCCGGGACAGGGGGTTACACCGGGGAGCTGTTTTTT | CASSHAGTGGYTGELFF
TRBD2 | TRBJ2-1 | TRBV5-1 | few | TGCGCCAGCGGGGGGGACTCCTACAATGAGCAGTTCTTC | CASGGDSYNEQFF
. | TRBJ1-2 | TRBV6-5 | few | TGTGCCAGCAACACAAACTATGGCTACACCTTC | CASNTNYGYTF
TRBD1 | TRBJ1-2 | TRBV6-2/TRBV6-3 | . | TGTGCCAGCACCCCGGACAGGGGCTTTCGGGGCTACACCTTC | CASTPDRGFRGYTF
. | TRBJ2-7 | TRBV12-3/TRBV12-4 | . | TGTGCCAGCAGTTTAGTACAGTACGAGCAGTACTTC | CASSLVQYEQYF
. | TRBJ1-2 | TRBV7-2 | once | TGTGCCAGCAGCGGACAGCTCTATGGCTACACCTTC | CASSGQLYGYTF
. | TRBJ1-3 | TRBV3-1/TRBV3-2 | . | TGTGCCAGCAGCCAACCCGGGACGGCGGGACGTGGAAACACCATATATTTT | CASSQPGTAGRGNTIYF
TRBD2 | TRBJ2-7 | TRBV7-2 | . | TGTGCCAGCAGCTTCGGGACTAGTACCTACGAGCAGTACTTC | CASSFGTSTYEQYF
TRBD2 | TRBJ2-3 | TRBV19 | . | TGTGCCAGTCGCAAGAGTAGCGGGGGGGCCAGGGGTAAGACAGATACGCAGTATTTT | CASRKSSGGARGKTDTQYF
. | TRBJ2-2 | TRBV7-2 | few | TGTGCCAGCAGTTGGAAGGGGTCGGACACCGGGGAGCTGTTTTTT | CASSWKGSDTGELFF
. | TRBJ1-1 | TRBV5-1 | . | TGCGCCAGCAGCTTGGCCTTTGGGAGAGGACGGCAGTCTGAAGCTTTCTTT | CASSLAFGRGRQSEAFF
. | TRBJ1-5 | TRBV5-1 | . | TGCGCCAGCAGCTTGAACGGGTTAAGCAATCAGCCCCAGCATTTT | CASSLNGLSNQPQHF
. | TRBJ2-5 | TRBV11-3 | few | TGTGCCAGCAGCTTAGGAGGTTTAGGAACTCATCAAGAGACCCAGTACTTC | CASSLGGLGTHQETQYF
. | TRBJ2-5 | TRBV19 | few | TGTGCCAGTAGTATCCCCCCGGGGGAGACCCAGTACTTC | CASSIPPGETQYF
. | TRBJ1-6 | TRBV28 | few | TGTGCCAGCAGTAAGCAGGGCGGCTTTTCACCCCTCCACTTT | CASSKQGGFSPLHF
. | TRBJ2-1 | TRBV19 | . | TGTGCCAGTACGGGGGGGGACAGGGTCGTCTACAATGAGCAGTTCTTC | CASTGGDRVVYNEQFF
. | TRBJ1-1 | TRBV19 | . | TGTGCCAGTAGTACCCAGACAGGTCTAGTTACCATGAACACTGAAGCTTTCTTT | CASSTQTGLVTMNTEAFF
TRBD2 | TRBJ2-3 | TRBV4-3 | . | TGCGCCAGCAGCCAAGGGATAGCGGGGGGGCTTGGTACGCAGTATTTT | CASSQGIAGGLGTQYF
TRBD1 | TRBJ1-5 | TRBV10-2 | . | TGCGCCAGCAGTGGCGACAGGGGTAATCAGCCCCAGCATTTT | CASSGDRGNQPQHF
. | TRBJ2-7 | TRBV6-2/TRBV6-3 | many | TGTGCCAGCAGTTACCCCCCGGAGGGTGTGCGCGAGCAGTACTTC | CASSYPPEGVREQYF
. | TRBJ2-7 | TRBV3-1/TRBV3-2 | . | TGTGCCAGCAGCCCACCCGGGTCCTCACGGGGCGAGCAGTACTTC | CASSPPGSSRGEQYF
. | TRBJ1-1 | TRBV28 | . | TGTGCCAGCAGCCGCGACAGTCAGAACACTGAAGCTTTCTTT | CASSRDSQNTEAFF
TRBD2 | TRBJ2-3 | TRBV29-1 | . | TGCAGCGTTGGACTAGCGGGGGGCACAGATACGCAGTATTTT | CSVGLAGGTDTQYF
TRBD1 | TRBJ1-2 | TRBV7-2 | . | TGTGCCAGCAGCCAGGGACAGGGGCTAAGGAACTATGGCTACACCTTC | CASSQGQGLRNYGYTF
. | TRBJ1-2 | TRBV4-1 | few | TGCGCCAGCAGCTTCCGTGGAGGAACAGTGGGCAAGGATGGCTACACCTTC | CASSFRGGTVGKDGYTF
. | TRBJ1-6 | TRBV5-4 | . | TGTGCCAGCAGCTTGGGTAGTCCGAATTCACCCCTCCACTTT | CASSLGSPNSPLHF
. | TRBJ2-7 | TRBV3-1/TRBV3-2 | . | TGTGCCAGCAGCCCAGTAGGAGCGGAGCAGTACTTC | CASSPVGAEQYF
TRBD1 | TRBJ2-7 | TRBV5-1 | . | TGCGCCAGCAGCTTGGGGACAGGGCTCAACGAGCAGTACTTC | CASSLGTGLNEQYF
TRBD1 | TRBJ1-6 | TRBV2 | . | TGTGCCAGCAGTCCACGGACAGGGTATAATTCACCCCTCCACTTT | CASSPRTGYNSPLHF
TRBD2 | TRBJ2-1 | TRBV28 | . | TGTGCCAGCCTTGGGGGACTAACCGGGACGCCCTCTTACTACAATGAGCAGTTCTTC | CASLGGLTGTPSYYNEQFF
. | TRBJ2-4 | TRBV6-5 | . | TGTGCCAGCAGCGCCGGAGTGGCCAAAAACATTCAGTACTTC | CASSAGVAKNIQYF
. | TRBJ2-5 | TRBV9 | . | TGTGCCAGCAGCGCAGGGAATTTCGGGGAGACCCAGTACTTC | CASSAGNFGETQYF
. | TRBJ2-3 | TRBV19 | . | TGTGCCAGTAGTACCGGGACACAACAGATCACAGATACGCAGTATTTT | CASSTGTQQITDTQYF
TRBD1 | TRBJ2-7 | TRBV7-3 | . | TGTGCCAGCAGCCCTGGACAGGGTCCCTACGAGCAGTACTTC | CASSPGQGPYEQYF
TRBD2 | TRBJ2-2 | TRBV27 | . | TGTGCCAGCAGTCCCACGGGACTAGCGGGGCGGGGGGAGCTGTTTTTT | CASSPTGLAGRGELFF
TRBD1 | TRBJ1-2 | TRBV28 | . | TGTGCCAGCACCGACAGGGTTTATGGCTACACCTTC | CASTDRVYGYTF
. | TRBJ2-7 | TRBV16 | . | TGTGCCAGCAGCCCCTTGGGGACACGAGGCGTCGAGCAGTACTTC | CASSPLGTRGVEQYF
. | TRBJ1-4 | TRBV10-3 | . | TGTGCCATCAGTGAATCGGGTAAAGGCGGAGCAAATGAAAAACTGTTTTTT | CAISESGKGGANEKLFF
TRBD2 | TRBJ2-7 | TRBV28 | . | TGTGCCAGCAGTTTCCGCCGGAGACTAGCGGGGGGTCCCCGGTCCTACGAGCAGTACTTC | CASSFRRRLAGGPRSYEQYF
. | TRBJ2-1 | TRBV6-6 | . | TGTGCCAGCAGTTACTTCGTAGACAGCTACAATGAGCAGTTCTTC | CASSYFVDSYNEQFF
. | TRBJ2-7 | TRBV19 | . | TGTGCCAGTAGTTTCTCCGGACGGGGACTCGGGACCTACGAGCAGTACTTC | CASSFSGRGLGTYEQYF
TRBD2 | TRBJ2-5 | TRBV11-2 | . | TGTGCCAGCAGCACTCGGACTAGCGTTAAAGAGACCCAGTACTTC | CASSTRTSVKETQYF
. | TRBJ1-3 | TRBV3-1/TRBV3-2 | . | TGTGCCAGCAGCTCGGTTTCGGGAAACACCATATATTTT | CASSSVSGNTIYF
TRBD2 | TRBJ2-3 | TRBV28 | . | TGTGCCAGCAGTTTACTAGCGGGGGGGCCAGATACGCAGTATTTT | CASSLLAGGPDTQYF
. | TRBJ1-5 | TRBV6-5 | . | TGTGCCAGCAGTTACGCCGGAGGCCTCAATCAGCCCCAGCATTTT | CASSYAGGLNQPQHF
. | TRBJ2-3 | TRBV7-3 | . | TGTGCCAGCAGCGGGGGGATCACAGATACGCAGTATTTT | CASSGGITDTQYF
. | TRBJ2-7 | TRBV3-1/TRBV3-2 | . | TGTGCCAGCAGCCAAGGTCCGGCACTAGCCTACGAGCAGTACTTC | CASSQGPALAYEQYF
. | TRBJ1-5 | TRBV24-1 | . | TGTGCCACCCCCATTCACAATCAGCCCCAGCATTTT | CATPIHNQPQHF
TRBD1 | TRBJ2-7 | TRBV28 | . | TGTGCCAGCAGCTCCCCCACCGGGACAGGGACCTACGAGCAGTACTTC | CASSSPTGTGTYEQYF
. | TRBJ2-7 | TRBV7-9 | . | TGTGCCAGCAGCCCCGCCAGGACAGTCTACGAGCAGTACTTC | CASSPARTVYEQYF
. | TRBJ2-5 | TRBV2 | . | TGTGCCAATTCAATGGCTAGCGAGGAGACCCAGTACTTC | CANSMASEETQYF
. | TRBJ1-6 | TRBV19 | . | TGTGCCAGTAGTATCCGGATGGTGACAGCTGCTAATTCACCCCTCCACTTT | CASSIRMVTAANSPLHF
. | TRBJ1-6 | TRBV18 | few | TGTGCCAGCTCACCGAAACAGAGCTCCTATAATTCACCCCTCCACTTT | CASSPKQSSYNSPLHF
TRBD2 | TRBJ2-3 | TRBV28 | . | TGTGCCAGCAGTGGACTAGCGGGGGGATTCCGAAGTCAAGATACGCAGTATTTT | CASSGLAGGFRSQDTQYF